Below, 12 T cell receptor beta chains from the same sample are listed, as sequenced in a study of cytomegalovirus exposure and HLA in healthy donors. PCR primers comprised 60 Vbeta and 13 Jbeta primers. Assay used: immunoSEQ multiplex PCR; TCRdb lists only in-frame clones, some missing. The profile covers about 160,000 clones, with around 88% appearing a single time and about 2% taken by the ten largest. Sequencing was performed on PBMCs. The receptor source for this set is a woman under 30 in good health and CMV-seronegative.

This clone was counted a single time. The rearrangement uses TRBV11-2 and TRBJ2-3, with D tentatively TRBD1 (6 bases). V was clipped by 1 base and J by 5 bases, with 16 bases between them. Germline V lookup: CDR1 SGHAT, CDR2 FQNNGV. The CDR3 extends over 16 amino acids. CDR3 in DNA: TGTGCCAGCAGCTTAGTCTTACAGGGTGGTGTAGATACGCAGTATTTT. It translates to CASSLVLQGGVDTQYF.

The J gene is TRBJ2-7, the V gene TRBV28, with a tentative D call TRBD2 (5 bases). V was pared by 3 bases and J by 3 bases, with 9 bases between. The CDR3 spans 13 residues. Germline loops: CDR1 MDHEN, CDR2 SYDVKM. The CDR3 DNA sequence: TGTGCCAGCAGTTTCCAAGGAGGCTACGAGCAGTACTTC. Translating gives CASSFQGGYEQYF.

The chain has TRBV27 and TRBJ1-5; D not certain. Looked up from germline, CDR1 is MNHEY and CDR2 is SMNVEV (reference sequence). V was pared by 8 bases and J by 2 bases, with 22 bases between. This CDR3 is 17 amino acids long. The CDR3 spells CASQAFKVGVGNQPQHF. CDR3 DNA sequence: TGTGCCAGCCAAGCGTTTAAGGTCGGGGTCGGCAATCAGCCCCAGCATTTT.

V is TRBV28 and J is TRBJ1-2; D not certain. The CDR3 consists of 12 residues. Germline values: CDR1 MDHEN, CDR2 SYDVKM. Between the trimmed V and J ends, which lost 6 bases and 0 bases, there was a span of 5 bases. The CDR3 sequence: CASRATNYGYTF. CDR3 nucleotides: TGTGCCAGCAGGGCCACTAACTATGGCTACACCTTC.

This clone was detected once. Written as DNA, the CDR3 is TGTGCCTGGAGTGTACAATCCTTCCCTGGAAACACCATATATTTT. This translates into CAWSVQSFPGNTIYF. The chain links TRBV30 to TRBJ1-3; D ambiguous. V shed 0 bases and J shed 2 bases, with 11 bases lying between them. This CDR3 contains 15 residues. The germline CDR1 and CDR2 sequences are GTSNPN and SVGIG (reference sequence).

This clone was seen a single time. The chain uses TRBV5-1 and TRBJ2-2; unclear D gene. CDR3 length: 15 residues. Trimming took 4 bases from V and 3 from J, leaving 13 bases between them. Germline V gene data show CDR1 as SGHRS and CDR2 as YFSETQ. Here the CDR3 reads CASSTDTLDTGELFF. CDR3 coding DNA: TGCGCCAGCAGCACCGACACCCTCGACACCGGGGAGCTGTTTTTT.

In this sample, this clone turned up a few times. The chain links TRBV2 to TRBJ2-7; D not certain. The V gene's germline CDR1 is SNHLY and CDR2 FYNNEI. The V and J ends lost 1 base and 4 bases respectively, with 8 bases between them. The CDR3 has 13 residues. CDR3 in amino acids: CASSEGSGYEQYF. The CDR3 DNA reads TGTGCCAGCAGTGAAGGGTCCGGTTACGAGCAGTACTTC.

This clone occurred once. V usage is TRBV27 and J usage is TRBJ2-1; the D gene is possibly TRBD2 (6 bases). The CDR3 is 15 residues long. Germline CDR1 is MNHEY and CDR2 is SMNVEV (reference sequence). V lost 0 bases and J lost 1, with 7 bases in between. The CDR3 bases are TGTGCCAGCAGTTTATCGGAGGGATCCTACAATGAGCAGTTCTTC. Translated: CASSLSEGSYNEQFF.

This clone has ten or more counts. The chain joins TRBV6-1 to TRBJ1-3; no clear D. Trimming left V 4 bases short and J 0 bases short, with 13 bases between. The CDR3 contains 16 residues. Germline CDR1 and CDR2: MNHNS and SASEGT. This chain's CDR3 is CASSVQRPISGNTIYF. For the CDR3, the DNA is TGTGCCAGCAGTGTCCAGAGGCCCATCTCTGGAAACACCATATATTTT.

This clone appeared once. V usage is TRBV1 and J usage is TRBJ2-1; TRBD2, the table's D call, was not compared with the DNA. TRBV1 is listed as a pseudogene. The CDR3 length is 17 residues. The CDR3 nucleotides read TGCACCAGCAGCCAGATGAGGTCTCCACGCGCCTACAATGAGCAGTTCTTC. Protein sequence: CTSSQMRSPRAYNEQFF.

The chain carries TRBV18 and TRBJ1-1; D is possibly TRBD1 (5 bases). The germline V gene has CDR1 KGHSH and CDR2 LQKENI. V lost 6 bases and J 3 bases, leaving 14 bases between the germline ends. This CDR3 is 14 amino acids long. Written as DNA, the CDR3 is TGTGCCAGCTCGCAGGGTGTTGTAGACACTGAAGCTTTCTTT. Protein: CASSQGVVDTEAFF.

This clone showed up just once. V gene TRBV28 combines with J gene TRBJ2-5, with TRBD1 as a possible D gene (6 bases). V was cut by 2 bases and J by 3 bases, with 10 bases left in between. CDR3 length equals 14 residues. Looked up from germline, CDR1 is MDHEN and CDR2 is SYDVKM. In nucleotides, the CDR3 is TGTGCCAGCAGTTTAGGGGCAGGGGAAGAGACCCAGTACTTC. This gives the protein CASSLGAGEETQYF. Full variable domain (outside the CDR3, taken from reference TRBV28 and TRBJ2-5): DVKVTQSSRYLVKRTGEKVFLECVQDMDHENMFWYRQDPGLGLRLIYFSYDVKMKEKGDIPEGYSVSREKKERFSLILESASTNQTSMYLCASSLGAGEETQYFGPGTRLLVL.